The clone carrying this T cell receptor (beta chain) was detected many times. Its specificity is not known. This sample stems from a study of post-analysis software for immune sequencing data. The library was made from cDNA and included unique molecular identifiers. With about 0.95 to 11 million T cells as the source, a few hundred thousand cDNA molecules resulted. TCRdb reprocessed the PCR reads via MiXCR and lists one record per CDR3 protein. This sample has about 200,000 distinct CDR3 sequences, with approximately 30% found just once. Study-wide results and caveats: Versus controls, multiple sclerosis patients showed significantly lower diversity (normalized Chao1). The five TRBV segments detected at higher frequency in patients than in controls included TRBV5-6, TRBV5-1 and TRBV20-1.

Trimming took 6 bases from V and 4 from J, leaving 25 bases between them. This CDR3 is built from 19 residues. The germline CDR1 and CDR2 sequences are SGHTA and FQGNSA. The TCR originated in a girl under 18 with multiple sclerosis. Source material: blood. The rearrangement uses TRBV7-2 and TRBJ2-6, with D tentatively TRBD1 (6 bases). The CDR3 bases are TGTGCCAGCAGTTCCAGTCGGGACATCTGGGCGTTAGGGGCCAACGTCCTGACTTTC. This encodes CASSSSRDIWALGANVLTF.